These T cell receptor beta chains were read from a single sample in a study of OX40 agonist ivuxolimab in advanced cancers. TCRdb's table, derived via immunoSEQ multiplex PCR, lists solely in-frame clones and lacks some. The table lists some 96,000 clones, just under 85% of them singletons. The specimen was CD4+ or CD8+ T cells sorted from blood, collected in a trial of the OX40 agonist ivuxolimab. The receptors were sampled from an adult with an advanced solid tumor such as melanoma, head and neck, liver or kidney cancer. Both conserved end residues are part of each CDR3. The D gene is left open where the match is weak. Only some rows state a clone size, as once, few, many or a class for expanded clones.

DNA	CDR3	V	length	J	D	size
TGTGCCAGCAGCCAAGGCGGGGGGGCCTACAATGAGCAGTTCTTC	CASSQGGGAYNEQFF	TRBV4-2	15	TRBJ2-1	TRBD2	few
TGTGCCAGCAGGACACACGGGGGAGTCTATGGCTACACCTTC	CASRTHGGVYGYTF	TRBV6-5	14	TRBJ1-2	NA	NA
TGCGCCAGCAGCTTAGGACGGGGAGGCCAAGAGACCCAGTACTTC	CASSLGRGGQETQYF	TRBV5-1	15	TRBJ2-5	NA	few
TGTGCCAGCAGCTTGACTGGACAGGGGGATGGTGGCTACACCTTC	CASSLTGQGDGGYTF	TRBV5-5	15	TRBJ1-2	TRBD1	NA
TGCGCCAGCAGTGACCGTACCACAGGGGGGTCTGGAAACACCATATATTTT	CASSDRTTGGSGNTIYF	TRBV10-2	17	TRBJ1-3	TRBD1	NA
TGTGCCAGCAGCAAAGTTGAGAGAGGCCACACCTTC	CASSKVERGHTF	TRBV21-1	12	TRBJ1-2	NA	once
TGTGCCAGCAGCCAGGGCGTCGAGACTCCGGGGAACACCATATATTTT	CASSQGVETPGNTIYF	TRBV7-9	16	TRBJ1-3	NA	once
TGTGCCAGCAGCACCGGGCCTGCGGCCCCCTCGGCCAAAAACATTCAGTACTTC	CASSTGPAAPSAKNIQYF	TRBV5-6	18	TRBJ2-4	NA	NA
TGTGCCAGCAGGAGCCCCGCCGGTGAAAAACTGTTTTTT	CASRSPAGEKLFF	TRBV19	13	TRBJ1-4	NA	once
TGTGCCAGCAGTGATCGCCTCACAGGGGCCGTATCCTACGAGCAGTACTTC	CASSDRLTGAVSYEQYF	TRBV6-1	17	TRBJ2-7	TRBD1	NA
TGTGCCAGCAGCAAAGGAGGGACTAGCGGGGGGTACAATGAGCAGTTCTTC	CASSKGGTSGGYNEQFF	TRBV4-2	17	TRBJ2-1	TRBD2	few
TGCGCCAGCAGCTTGGCCGGGACAGACTACGAGCAGTACTTC	CASSLAGTDYEQYF	TRBV5-1	14	TRBJ2-7	TRBD1	NA
TGTGCCAGCTCACCCCAGCGGGGGGGCACAGATACGCAGTATTTT	CASSPQRGGTDTQYF	TRBV18	15	TRBJ2-3	TRBD2	NA
TGTGCCAGCAGCGTATTCGCCGGAACCTACAATGAGCAGTTCTTC	CASSVFAGTYNEQFF	TRBV9	15	TRBJ2-1	NA	NA
TGTGCCAGCAGCTTTGAGGGGCCAGGGACCCAGTACTTC	CASSFEGPGTQYF	TRBV7-9	13	TRBJ2-5	NA	NA
TGCGCCAGCAGCCCGACGCTCTTGGAGACCCAGTACTTC	CASSPTLLETQYF	TRBV5-1	13	TRBJ2-5	NA	NA
TGTGCCAGCAGCCCTCAGGGGGGGAGTGAAAAACTGTTTTTT	CASSPQGGSEKLFF	TRBV7-9	14	TRBJ1-4	TRBD1	once
TGTGCCACCAGCAGAGATGGGAAACTGGAGTTTGAGGAGACCCAGTACTTC	CATSRDGKLEFEETQYF	TRBV15	17	TRBJ2-5	NA	NA
TGTGCCAGCAGTTTCACGGGACACCTCGTTGAAGCTTTCTTT	CASSFTGHLVEAFF	TRBV28	14	TRBJ1-1	NA	few
TGTGCCAGCAGCCTCCTTAGCGGGGGCGGAGAGACCCAGTACTTC	CASSLLSGGGETQYF	TRBV14	15	TRBJ2-5	TRBD2	NA
TGCGCCAGCAGCCGAGGGACGGAGACTCGGGAGACCCAGTACTTC	CASSRGTETRETQYF	TRBV4-1	15	TRBJ2-5	NA	NA
TGTGCCAGCTCGTCCCCGAGGGGGAGCTCCTACAATGAGCAGTTCTTC	CASSSPRGSSYNEQFF	TRBV18	16	TRBJ2-1	NA	once
TGTGCCAGCTCCGAGGGACAGAACACTGAAGCTTTCTTT	CASSEGQNTEAFF	TRBV18	13	TRBJ1-1	NA	NA
TGCGCCAGCAGCTCCTCCGCAGGGGGAGGAGGCCAAGAGACCCAGTACTTC	CASSSSAGGGGQETQYF	TRBV5-1	17	TRBJ2-5	NA	NA
TGTGCCAGCAGCTCGGTCAGTGGGGAGGCTTTCTTT	CASSSVSGEAFF	TRBV7-9	12	TRBJ1-1	NA	NA
TGCGCCAGCAGCTTGGCCAGGATTGGGGGCGCAGCAGATACGCAGTATTTT	CASSLARIGGAADTQYF	TRBV5-1	17	TRBJ2-3	NA	NA
TGTGCCAGCAGTGAATTCGGTAGCGTAGGCACCGGGGAGCTGTTTTTT	CASSEFGSVGTGELFF	TRBV25-1	16	TRBJ2-2	NA	NA
TGTGCCAGCAGTGGACGGCCGCAGTACTTC	CASSGRPQYF	TRBV2	10	TRBJ2-5	NA	once
TGTGCCAGCCATCGACAGGTCAATCAGCCCCAGCATTTT	CASHRQVNQPQHF	TRBV19	13	TRBJ1-5	NA	NA
TGTGCCAGTAGTATCGCGAAGGGCAATCAGCCCCAGCATTTT	CASSIAKGNQPQHF	TRBV19	14	TRBJ1-5	NA	NA
TGTGCCAGCAGTGGACGGCCGTGGGGGCCCCAGCATTTT	CASSGRPWGPQHF	TRBV28	13	TRBJ1-5	NA	NA
TGTGCCAGCAGCTCGAAAACCCCCGCAGAAAGAGTGGCCTACGAGCAGTACTTC	CASSSKTPAERVAYEQYF	TRBV11-2	18	TRBJ2-7	NA	NA
TGTGCCAGCAGCTTCACGACCTACACGAAACACTCCTACAATGAGCAGTTCTTC	CASSFTTYTKHSYNEQFF	TRBV7-9	18	TRBJ2-1	NA	NA
TGTGCCAGCAGCCTATTCGCCACCGGGACTAGCGGGTCATCCCGATACGAGCAGTACTTC	CASSLFATGTSGSSRYEQYF	TRBV11-3	20	TRBJ2-7	TRBD2	NA